The entry below describes one T cell receptor beta chain. This CDR3 comprises 15 residues. Trimming took 5 bases from V and 3 from J; bases not matched to a gene: 9. Germline CDR1 and CDR2: LNHDA and SQIVND (reference sequence). The sample originates from a study of cytomegalovirus exposure and HLA in healthy donors. Vbeta (60) and Jbeta (13) primers were used in the PCR. TCRdb's table, derived via immunoSEQ multiplex PCR, lists solely in-frame clones and lacks some. The sample table sets out around 120,000 clones. The sequencing input was PBMCs. The chain links TRBV19 to TRBJ2-7; 8 bases line up with TRBD1. This receptor was obtained from a man aged 50-60 years in good health and CMV-seronegative. DNA for the CDR3: TGTGCCAGTAGTTCACAGGGGGACGAACTCTACGAGCAGTACTTC. Its protein product is CASSSQGDELYEQYF.